This T cell receptor beta chain was profiled in a study of cytomegalovirus exposure and HLA in healthy donors. The protocol was immunoSEQ multiplex PCR, while the TCRdb copy is restricted to in-frame clones and leaves out a portion. The repertoire consists of approximately 280,000 clones, with 80% to 90% occurring once and the leading ten covering around 1%. Germline V gene sequence: CDR1 SGHVS, CDR2 FNYEAQ. V gave up 5 bases and J gave up 2 bases; unmatched junction bases: 7. There are 15 residues in the CDR3. The receptor was isolated from a woman younger than 30 in good health and CMV-seronegative. Sequenced material: PBMCs. The chain couples TRBV7-6 to TRBJ2-3; 7 bases line up with TRBD2. The CDR3 protein is CASSERTSVTDTQYF. CDR3 DNA: TGTGCCAGCAGCGAGAGAACTAGCGTCACAGATACGCAGTATTTT.